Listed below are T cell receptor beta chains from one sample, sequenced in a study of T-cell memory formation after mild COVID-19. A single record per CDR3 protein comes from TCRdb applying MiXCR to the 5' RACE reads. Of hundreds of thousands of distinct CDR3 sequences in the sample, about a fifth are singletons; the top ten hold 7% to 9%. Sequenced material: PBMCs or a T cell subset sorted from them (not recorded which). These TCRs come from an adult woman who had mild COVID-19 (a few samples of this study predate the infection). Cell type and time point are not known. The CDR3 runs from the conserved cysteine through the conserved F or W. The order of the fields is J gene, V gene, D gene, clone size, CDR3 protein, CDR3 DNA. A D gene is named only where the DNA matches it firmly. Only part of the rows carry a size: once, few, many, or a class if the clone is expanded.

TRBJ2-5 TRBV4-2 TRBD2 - CASSQLDGGGQETQYF TGTGCCAGCAGCCAGTTGGACGGCGGGGGACAAGAGACCCAGTACTTC
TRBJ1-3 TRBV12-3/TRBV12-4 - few CASSLSGARNTIYF TGTGCCAGCAGTTTATCCGGGGCCCGAAACACCATATATTTT
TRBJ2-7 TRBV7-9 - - CASSLSTVLKYEQYF TGTGCCAGCAGCTTATCGACAGTCCTAAAATACGAGCAGTACTTC
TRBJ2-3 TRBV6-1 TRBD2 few CASSDLAGSPSTDTQYF TGTGCCAGCAGTGATCTAGCGGGTAGCCCTAGCACAGATACGCAGTATTTT
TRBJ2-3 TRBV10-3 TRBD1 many CAIRTGAIDTDTQYF TGTGCCATCAGGACAGGGGCGATCGACACAGATACGCAGTATTTT
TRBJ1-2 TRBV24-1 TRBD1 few CATSEARTGNYGYTF TGTGCCACCAGTGAAGCTCGGACAGGGAACTATGGCTACACCTTC
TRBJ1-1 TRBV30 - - CAGLGAFF TGTGCGGGACTCGGAGCTTTCTTT
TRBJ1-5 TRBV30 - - CAWNGGQINQPQHF TGTGCCTGGAACGGAGGTCAGATTAATCAGCCCCAGCATTTT
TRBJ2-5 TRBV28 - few CASSLGLRYQETQYF TGTGCCAGCAGTTTAGGGCTACGGTACCAAGAGACCCAGTACTTC
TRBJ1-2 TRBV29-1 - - CSGAGDGYGYTF TGCAGCGGAGCTGGAGACGGCTATGGCTACACCTTC
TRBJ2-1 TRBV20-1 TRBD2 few CSAGYSGIYEQFF TGCAGTGCGGGCTATAGCGGGATCTATGAGCAGTTCTTC
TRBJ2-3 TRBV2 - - CASGETGRADTQYF TGTGCCAGCGGGGAGACTGGCAGGGCAGATACGCAGTATTTT
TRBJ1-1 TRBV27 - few CASSGTASTEAFF TGTGCCAGCAGCGGTACCGCTAGCACTGAAGCTTTCTTT
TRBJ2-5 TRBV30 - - CACIRGTGATTQYF TGTGCCTGCATACGGGGCACAGGCGCCACGACCCAGTACTTC
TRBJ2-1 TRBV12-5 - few CASGLATASSSYNEQFF TGTGCTAGTGGTTTGGCCACAGCAAGTAGCTCCTACAATGAGCAGTTCTTC
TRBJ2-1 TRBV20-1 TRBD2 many CSARDWRGGSYNEQFF TGCAGTGCTAGAGATTGGCGGGGGGGCTCCTACAATGAGCAGTTCTTC
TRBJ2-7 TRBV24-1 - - CATSSTTTYEQYF TGTGCCACCAGTAGTACGACGACCTACGAGCAGTACTTC
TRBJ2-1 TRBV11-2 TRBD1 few CASSLWTGYNEQFF TGTGCCAGCAGCTTGTGGACAGGCTACAATGAGCAGTTCTTC
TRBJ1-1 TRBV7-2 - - CASSRNTGIGTEAFF TGTGCCAGCAGCCGAAATACGGGTATTGGCACTGAAGCTTTCTTT
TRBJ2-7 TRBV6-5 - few CASSYSKGSLSYEQYF TGTGCCAGCAGTTACTCGAAGGGGTCCCTCTCCTACGAGCAGTACTTC
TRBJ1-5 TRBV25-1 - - CASSESGEVSNQPQHF TGTGCCAGCAGTGAAAGCGGCGAGGTTAGCAATCAGCCCCAGCATTTT
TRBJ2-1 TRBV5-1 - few CASSLDIDSSYNEQFF TGCGCCAGCAGCTTGGATATTGACAGCTCCTACAATGAGCAGTTCTTC
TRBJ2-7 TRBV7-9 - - CASRGDYEQYF TGTGCCAGCAGGGGGGACTACGAGCAGTACTTC
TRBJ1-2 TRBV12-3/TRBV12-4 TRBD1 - CASSLDGTGADYGYTF TGTGCCAGCAGTTTAGATGGGACAGGGGCGGACTATGGCTACACCTTC
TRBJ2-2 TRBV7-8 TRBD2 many CASSLGTSGNTGELFF TGCGCCAGCAGCTTGGGGACTAGCGGCAACACCGGGGAGCTGTTTTTT
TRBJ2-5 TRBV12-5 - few CASGLDAGETQYF TGTGCTAGTGGTTTGGACGCCGGGGAGACCCAGTACTTC
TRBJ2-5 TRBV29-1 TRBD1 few CGQGVQETQYF TGCGGGCAGGGGGTTCAAGAGACCCAGTACTTC
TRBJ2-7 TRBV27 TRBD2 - CASSLGWEGAYEQYF TGTGCCAGCAGTTTGGGTTGGGAGGGAGCCTACGAGCAGTACTTC
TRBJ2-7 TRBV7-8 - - CASSLVPALSSYEQYF TGTGCCAGCAGCTTAGTCCCAGCCTTAAGCTCCTACGAGCAGTACTTC
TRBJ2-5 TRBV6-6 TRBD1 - CASSPRDRVVETQYF TGTGCCAGCAGCCCCCGGGACAGGGTTGTAGAGACCCAGTACTTC
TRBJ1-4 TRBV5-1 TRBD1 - CATRHRDRGEKLFF TGCGCCACCCGGCACCGGGACAGAGGTGAAAAACTGTTTTTT
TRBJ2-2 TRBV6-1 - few CASRGGITLMATGELFF TGTGCCAGCAGGGGCGGGATTACGCTTATGGCTACCGGGGAGCTGTTTTTT
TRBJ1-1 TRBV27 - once CASSFGEVTEAFF TGTGCCAGCAGTTTCGGGGAGGTCACTGAAGCTTTCTTT
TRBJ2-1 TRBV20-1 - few CSASSIATSYNEQFF TGCAGTGCTAGTTCTATCGCTACCTCCTACAATGAGCAGTTCTTC
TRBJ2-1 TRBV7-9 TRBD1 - CASSGTGTGPNYNEQFF TGTGCCAGCAGCGGAACCGGGACAGGGCCCAATTACAATGAGCAGTTCTTC
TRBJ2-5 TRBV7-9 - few CASTSGKTQYF TGTGCCAGCACCTCGGGAAAGACCCAGTACTTC
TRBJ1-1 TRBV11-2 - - CASSPSGLGERTEAFF TGTGCCAGCAGCCCTTCAGGACTAGGAGAAAGGACTGAAGCTTTCTTT
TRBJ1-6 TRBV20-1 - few CSANTGSNSPLHF TGCAGTGCTAATACAGGGAGTAATTCACCCCTCCACTTT
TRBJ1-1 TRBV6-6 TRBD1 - CASRFLQGANTEAFF TGTGCCAGCAGGTTCCTTCAGGGGGCGAACACTGAAGCTTTCTTT
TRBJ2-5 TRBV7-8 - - CASSFSLGVETQYF TGTGCCAGCAGCTTTTCTCTAGGCGTGGAGACCCAGTACTTC
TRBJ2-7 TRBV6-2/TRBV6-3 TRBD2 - CASSYSFLASGSYYEQYF TGTGCCAGCAGTTACTCGTTTTTAGCTAGCGGGAGTTACTACGAGCAGTACTTC
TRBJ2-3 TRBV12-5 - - CASGGQTTASSTDTQYF TGTGCTAGTGGTGGTCAGACGACAGCATCTAGCACAGATACGCAGTATTTT
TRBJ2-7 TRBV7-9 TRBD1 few CASSSAQGKGAYEQYF TGTGCCAGCAGCTCGGCACAGGGGAAAGGGGCCTACGAGCAGTACTTC
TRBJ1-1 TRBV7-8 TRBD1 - CASSLTTGGNRMNTEAFF TGTGCCAGCAGCCTAACGACAGGGGGCAACCGTATGAACACTGAAGCTTTCTTT
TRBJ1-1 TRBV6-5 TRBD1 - CASSYGQGRGNTEAFF TGTGCCAGCAGTTACGGACAGGGCCGGGGGAACACTGAAGCTTTCTTT
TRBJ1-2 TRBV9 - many CASSVGPPGADYGYTF TGTGCCAGCAGCGTAGGTCCCCCGGGGGCGGACTATGGCTACACCTTC
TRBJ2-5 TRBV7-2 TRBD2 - CASSLSGGAGTQYF TGTGCCAGCAGCTTAAGCGGGGGGGCTGGGACCCAGTACTTC
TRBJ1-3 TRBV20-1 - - CSARVGPSDRSSGNTIYF TGCAGTGCTAGAGTTGGCCCCTCTGACAGGAGCTCTGGAAACACCATATATTTT
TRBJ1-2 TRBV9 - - CASSAYDTAGYTF TGTGCCAGCAGCGCTTATGATACGGCTGGCTACACCTTC
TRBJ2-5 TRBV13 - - CASSLGATSGTQYF TGTGCCAGCAGCTTAGGGGCCACCTCGGGGACCCAGTACTTC
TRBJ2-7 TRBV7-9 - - CASSLGLLSGEQYF TGTGCCAGCAGCTTAGGACTCCTGTCGGGCGAGCAGTACTTC
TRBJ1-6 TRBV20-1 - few CSARDLLNSPLHF TGCAGTGCTAGGGACCTGTTGAATTCACCCCTCCACTTT
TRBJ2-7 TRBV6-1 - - CASIGTLTYEQYF TGTGCCAGCATCGGGACACTTACCTACGAGCAGTACTTC
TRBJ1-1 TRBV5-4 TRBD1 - CASSSITGESEAFF TGTGCCAGCAGCTCTATCACAGGGGAGTCTGAAGCTTTCTTT
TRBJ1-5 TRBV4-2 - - CASSQVGTWGNQPQHF TGTGCCAGCAGCCAAGTTGGAACGTGGGGCAATCAGCCCCAGCATTTT